This T cell receptor beta chain derives from a study of blood T cells in healthy people across ages. CDR1 and CDR2 (germline): LGHNA, YNFKEQ. This CDR3 comprises 17 residues. The J segment lost 0 bases and the V segment lost 4 bases, leaving 12 bases of the junction unmatched. Then a second PCR, running roughly 7 to 11 cycles, was carried out with a sample-barcoded 5' primer and a J-beta primer mix. A 12-random-nucleotide template-switch adaptor tagged each cDNA molecule. TCRdb fed the 5' RACE reads into MiXCR, producing one record per CDR3 protein. The sample has 800,000 to 950,000 distinct CDR3 sequences, around 29% seen once. The same data also contributed to another study, on T cells of mothers and their children.

The gene calls are TRBV4-2 and TRBJ2-7; 7 bases agree with TRBD2. Material for sequencing was blood. The origin of this receptor is a woman aged 40 to 49 in good health. CDR3: CASSPTTRLAASYEQYF. The CDR3 DNA reads as TGTGCCAGCAGCCCAACCACCAGGCTAGCGGCCTCCTACGAGCAGTACTTC.